This T cell receptor beta chain was captured by sequencing in a study of blood T cells in healthy people across ages. CDR1 is MDHEN and CDR2 is SYDVKM in the germline V gene. This CDR3 comprises 11 residues. Note on this clonotype: What it binds is not known.

A second PCR of roughly 7 to 11 cycles used a sample-barcoded 5' primer and a J-beta primer mix. Every single cDNA molecule received a tag from a template-switch adaptor with 12 random nucleotides. TCRdb re-called the 5' RACE reads through MiXCR, storing one row per CDR3 protein. The sample lists hundreds of thousands of distinct CDR3 sequences, roughly three fifths occurring once. Findings of the study overall: Samples with more naive T cells showed higher observed beta diversity.

The authors isolated at least 6 million PBMCs per sample. The clonotype was recovered from a man in his forties in good health. This chain links TRBV28 with TRBJ2-7, with unresolved D. Matching the DNA end better, TRBJ2-5 makes the J call doubtful. Input material: blood. The CDR3 nucleotides read TGTGCCAGCAGTGCTCCAGAGACCCAGTACTTC. It is translated as CASSAPETQYF.